This entry lists 14 T cell receptor beta chains sequenced from one sample in a study of control samples from healthy donors and cancer patients (dated by TCRdb to 2020 to 2022). Libraries were built with the immunoSEQ multiplex PCR assay. This immuneACCESS table, as held by TCRdb, lists in-frame sequences with V and J called but not all clones. Of the missing ones, under half trace to an unresolved V gene in checked studies; the others have no known cause. The table for this sample lists over 200,000 clones; 82% of them were counted only once. 13% of the sample is held by the ten biggest clonotypes. Material for sequencing was PBMCs. The receptors derive from a woman aged 60-75 years with lung cancer.

Turning to this clone: Just one base apart from a much larger clone, this may be a read error. The chain employs TRBV2 and TRBJ2-5; possibly TRBD1 for D (6 bases). The CDR3 length is 13 residues. Germline V lookup: CDR1 SNHLY, CDR2 FYNNEI. V dropped 3 bases and J dropped 1 base, with 6 bases sitting between them. The CDR3 DNA reads TGTGCCAGCAGTGACAGGGGCCAAGAGACCCAGTACTTC. Translation gives CASSDRGQETQYF.

This clone was seen just once. The genes are TRBV4-1 and TRBJ2-2, with 8 bases matching TRBD1. Per the germline V gene, CDR1 is MGHRA and CDR2 is YSYEKL. The CDR3 covers 16 residues. With 6 bases clipped from V and 1 base from J, the junction kept 7 bases outside the gene matches. CDR3 sequence: CASRLMDRVNTGELFF. In DNA form, the CDR3 reads TGCGCCAGCAGACTTATGGACAGGGTGAACACCGGGGAGCTGTTTTTT.

Worth noting for this clone: The same CDR3 is also encoded by other DNA sequences in this sample. This chain uses TRBV9 with TRBJ2-5; tentatively, D is TRBD1 (6 bases). This CDR3 is built from 14 residues. V lost 0 bases, J lost 1 base, and 7 bases lay in between. Germline loops: CDR1 SGDLS, CDR2 YYNGEE. CDR3: CASSVGGLQETQYF. The DNA for the CDR3 is TGTGCCAGCAGCGTAGGGGGGCTCCAAGAGACCCAGTACTTC.

The count of this clone is one. V and J are TRBV7-3 and TRBJ2-1, with D maybe TRBD2 (7 bases). The CDR3 runs to 16 residues. The germline V gene has CDR1 SGHTA and CDR2 FQGTGA. Between the trimmed V and J ends, which lost 1 base and 8 bases, there was a span of 18 bases. CDR3 sequence (DNA): TGTGCCAGCAGCTTAAGGTCGGGGGCAGGGAGGGATGAGCAGTTCTTC. Translating it yields CASSLRSGAGRDEQFF.

The V call is TRBV9, the J call TRBJ1-1, with D maybe TRBD1 (5 bases). CDR3 length: 15 residues. Germline lookup yields CDR1 SGDLS and CDR2 YYNGEE. V was pared by 6 bases and J by 0 bases, with 15 bases between. This CDR3 reads CASTRAPLMNTEAFF. DNA for the CDR3: TGTGCCAGCACCAGGGCTCCCCTTATGAACACTGAAGCTTTCTTT.

The chain links TRBV6-2 or TRBV6-3 to TRBJ2-1; D unclear. The germline CDR1 and CDR2 sequences are MNHEY and SVGEGT. V lost 6 bases to trimming and J lost 6 bases, with 18 bases between them. CDR3 length equals 15 residues. The CDR3 protein is CASSRSRHQANEQFF. The CDR3 DNA sequence: TGTGCCAGCAGCCGATCGCGTCACCAGGCCAATGAGCAGTTCTTC.

There are a few counts of this clone. The genes are TRBV30 and TRBJ1-6; D is unclear. The CDR3 covers 13 residues. Looked up from germline, CDR1 is GTSNPN and CDR2 is SVGIG (reference sequence). Between the trimmed V and J ends, which lost 2 bases and 9 bases, there was a span of 11 bases. CDR3: CAWSSGPGSPLHF. The CDR3 DNA reads as TGTGCCTGGAGTTCGGGTCCGGGTTCACCCCTCCACTTT.

CDR3 sequence (DNA): TGTGCCAGCAGGGGACAGGGCAAAGAGACCCAGTACTTC. Its protein product is CASRGQGKETQYF. The V and J genes are TRBV12-3 or TRBV12-4 and TRBJ2-5; 9 bases agree with TRBD1. This CDR3 has 13 amino acids. V trimming: 6 bases; J trimming: 3 bases; junction bases outside the gene matches: 2.

The rearrangement uses TRBV6-1 and TRBJ2-1, with D possibly matching TRBD2 (5 bases). Looked up from germline, CDR1 is MNHNS and CDR2 is SASEGT. The CDR3 spans 14 residues. V lost 3 bases to trimming and J lost 9 bases, with 15 bases between them. CDR3 sequence: CASSEFRAEGEQFF. Here the CDR3 DNA reads TGTGCCAGCAGTGAGTTCCGGGCAGAGGGTGAGCAGTTCTTC.

The chain recombines TRBV5-5 with TRBJ2-7; D uncertain. This CDR3 spans 15 amino acids. V was cut by 2 bases and J by 5 bases, with 17 bases left in between. CDR1 and CDR2 (germline): SGHKS, YYEKEE (reference sequence). The CDR3 sequence: CASSLMAGRLDEQYF. The DNA of the CDR3 is TGTGCCAGCAGCTTAATGGCTGGCAGGTTAGACGAGCAGTACTTC.

A remark on this clone: Other DNA variants within this sample encode the same CDR3. The CDR3 DNA reads as TGTGCCAGCAGTTTATCCGGGGGGAATGAAAAACTGTTTTTT. This encodes CASSLSGGNEKLFF. J is TRBJ1-4 and V is TRBV28, with D perhaps TRBD1 (5 bases). Germline loops: CDR1 MDHEN, CDR2 SYDVKM. V was trimmed by 1 base and J by 5 bases, leaving 8 bases between them. This CDR3 has 14 amino acids.

About this clone itself: Other nucleotide sequences in the sample specify the same CDR3. J is TRBJ1-1 and V is TRBV9; tentative D call: TRBD1 (5 bases). With 0 bases removed from V and 2 bases from J, the gap between germline ends came to 8 bases. The CDR3 has 14 residues. The germline gives CDR1 SGDLS, CDR2 YYNGEE. CDR3: CASSVGGENTEAFF. As DNA, the CDR3 is TGTGCCAGCAGCGTAGGAGGGGAAAACACTGAAGCTTTCTTT. Combining the CDR3 with reference TRBV9 and TRBJ1-1 gives the whole variable domain DSGVTQTPKHLITATGQRVTLRCSPRSGDLSVYWYQQSLDQGLQFLIQYYNGEERAKGNILERFSAQQFPDLHSELNLSSLELGDSALYFCASSVGGENTEAFFGQGTRLTVV.

The chain has TRBV5-6 and TRBJ2-1, with D perhaps matching TRBD2 (6 bases). V was cut by 1 base and J by 0 bases, with 11 bases left in between. Germline loops: CDR1 SGHDT, CDR2 YYEEEE. CDR3 length: 16 amino acids. In DNA, the CDR3 is TGTGCCAGCAGCTTGTGGGGGGAGGTCTCCTACAATGAGCAGTTCTTC. It encodes CASSLWGEVSYNEQFF.

V usage is TRBV9 and J usage is TRBJ2-3, with D hard to call. CDR1 and CDR2 (germline): SGDLS, YYNGEE. CDR3 length equals 13 residues. Trimming cost V 3 bases and J 0 bases, with 5 bases left between them. The DNA of the CDR3 is TGTGCCAGCAGCGGAGAAAGCACAGATACGCAGTATTTT. This translates into CASSGESTDTQYF.